Sequencing of this T cell receptor (beta chain) was carried out in a study of blood T cell repertoires in COVID-19. Turning to the study itself: The samples span acute and convalescent COVID-19 from the United States, Italy and Spain.

The protocol was immunoSEQ multiplex PCR, while the TCRdb copy is restricted to in-frame clones and leaves out a portion. Of about 97,000 clones in the sample, 90% are singletons; the top ten hold 1.7%. This CDR3 is built from 15 residues. The germline V gene encodes CDR1 SGHRS and CDR2 YFSETQ. The V and J ends lost 0 bases and 5 bases respectively, with 12 bases between them. The sample comprised peripheral blood. This chain joins TRBV5-1 and TRBJ2-4; D may be TRBD2 (5 bases). The TCR comes from a man aged 55-75 years with acute or convalescent COVID-19. CDR3 loop: CASSLVAAGQNIQYF. The CDR3 DNA is TGCGCCAGCAGCTTGGTTGCCGCGGGCCAAAACATTCAGTACTTC.